One and the same sample provided the 25 T cell receptor beta chains below, sequenced in a study of T cell changes during pregnancy in multiple sclerosis. Sequencing was performed with immunoSEQ multiplex PCR; in TCRdb, only in-frame clones are kept and a portion is missing. The table records about 47,000 clones, approximately 90% of them present only once. Sample: peripheral blood, taken in the first trimester of pregnancy. The receptor source for this set is a female donor with multiple sclerosis, enrolled in a pregnancy study.

The chain joins TRBV10-3 to TRBJ2-3, with TRBD2 matching over 12 bases. The CDR3 totals 16 residues. V was clipped by 5 bases and J by 6 bases; unmatched bases: 9. The germline V gene encodes CDR1 ENHRY and CDR2 SYGVKD. The CDR3 region is CAISTPSGGVRDTQYF. CDR3 bases: TGTGCCATCAGTACGCCTAGCGGGGGGGTGCGTGATACGCAGTATTTT.

The chain uses TRBV7-2 and TRBJ1-4, with a weak D call TRBD1 (6 bases). The CDR3 runs to 12 residues. Trimming shortened V by 5 bases and J by 13 bases, and 14 bases separated the two germline ends. Germline V CDR1 and CDR2: SGHTA, FQGNSA. The CDR3 DNA reads TGTGCCAGCAGCGGGAGAGGGGGTATACTGTTTTTT. Amino acid sequence: CASSGRGGILFF.

The chain links TRBV2 to TRBJ2-1, with a weak D call TRBD2 (6 bases). The CDR3 covers 17 residues. Germline V gives CDR1 SNHLY, CDR2 FYNNEI. Trimming shortened V by 7 bases and J by 2 bases, and 21 bases separated the two germline ends. The CDR3 DNA reads as TGTGCCAGCACCCAAATGGAGGGGCAGGCGGCCTACAATGAGCAGTTCTTC. Protein sequence: CASTQMEGQAAYNEQFF.

The gene calls are TRBV7-3 and TRBJ2-1; 7 bases are a match to TRBD1. The CDR3 runs 16 residues. The J segment lost 4 bases and the V segment lost 1 base, leaving 7 bases of the junction unmatched. Germline lookup yields CDR1 SGHTA and CDR2 FQGTGA. DNA of the CDR3: TGTGCCAGCAGCTTAAGGGGACAGACCTCTTACAATGAGCAGTTCTTC. Its translation is CASSLRGQTSYNEQFF.

V is TRBV7-9 and J is TRBJ2-7, with D maybe TRBD2 (6 bases). This CDR3 has 16 residues. CDR1 SEHNR and CDR2 FQNEAQ come from the germline V gene (reference sequence). Trimming cost V 1 base and J 5 bases, with 18 bases left between them. The CDR3 bases are TGTGCCAGCAGCTTAGGCCGATCAGCGGGCCTCCACGAGCAGTACTTC. Encoded protein: CASSLGRSAGLHEQYF.

The J gene is TRBJ1-1, the V gene TRBV29-1; weak D call: TRBD1 (5 bases). The ends were cut back, 5 bases at V and 4 bases at J, with 11 bases in the middle. This CDR3 spans 12 amino acids. Germline assignment: CDR1 SQVTM and CDR2 ANQGSEA. CDR3 DNA: TGCAGCGTTCAGGGCTTAAGCACTGAAGCTTTCTTT. This codes for CSVQGLSTEAFF. Supplemented by reference TRBV29-1 and TRBJ1-1, the full variable domain reads SAVISQKPSRDICQRGTSLTIQCQVDSQVTMMFWYRQQPGQSLTLIATANQGSEATYESGFVIDKFPISRPNLTFSTLTVSNMSPEDSSIYLCSVQGLSTEAFFGQGTRLTVV.

This clone was detected only once. The V gene is TRBV12-5, the J gene TRBJ2-7; unclear D gene. Trimming removed 2 bases from V and 7 bases from J, with 9 bases in between. CDR1 and CDR2 (germline): LGHNT, FRNRAP. The CDR3 runs 12 residues. The CDR3, as DNA: TGTGCTAGTGGTTTGATCGAACGGGAGCAGTACTTC. It encodes CASGLIEREQYF.

This clone has just one count. The J gene is TRBJ1-3, the V gene TRBV5-6; 7 nucleotides align to TRBD1. CDR1 and CDR2 (germline): SGHDT, YYEEEE. V shed 1 base and J 3 bases; nucleotides not matched to a gene: 7. The CDR3 runs 16 residues. CDR3 nucleotides: TGTGCCAGCAGCTTGCCTACAGGGGAGTATGGAAACACCATATATTTT. This gives the protein CASSLPTGEYGNTIYF.

The chain links TRBV15 to TRBJ1-1; perhaps TRBD1 as D (6 bases). With 4 bases removed from V and 1 base from J, the gap between germline ends came to 16 bases. Per the germline V gene, CDR1 is LNHNV and CDR2 is YYDKDF (reference sequence). The CDR3 covers 16 residues. Here the CDR3 DNA reads TGTGCCACCAGCAAGGGGAGAAGGGGACAGAACACTGAAGCTTTCTTT. It is translated as CATSKGRRGQNTEAFF.

The rearrangement links TRBV9 to TRBJ2-2; perhaps TRBD1 as D (5 bases). The CDR3 loop spans 14 amino acids. Trimming stripped 4 bases from V and 1 base from J, with 8 bases between. Germline loops: CDR1 SGDLS, CDR2 YYNGEE. The CDR3 here is CASSPTVNTGELFF. The CDR3 DNA is TGTGCCAGCAGCCCGACAGTGAACACCGGGGAGCTGTTTTTT.

The V gene is TRBV6-6, the J gene TRBJ1-1, with no clear D. Germline assignment: CDR1 MNHNY and CDR2 SVGAGI (reference sequence). The CDR3 loop spans 14 amino acids. V shed 7 bases and J shed 3 bases, with 15 bases lying between them. The CDR3 here is CASTHNRRDTEAFF. The CDR3 bases are TGTGCCAGCACCCACAACCGGAGGGACACTGAAGCTTTCTTT.

Only one count was recorded for this clone. The gene calls are TRBV7-8 and TRBJ2-5, with a weak D call TRBD2 (6 bases). The germline gives CDR1 SGHVS, CDR2 FQNEAQ. V gave up 4 bases and J gave up 7 bases, with 22 bases separating them. The CDR3 consists of 16 residues. The CDR3 DNA sequence: TGTGCCAGCAGCTCATCAAGTCGGGAGAACCAGGGGACCCAGTACTTC. Translated: CASSSSSRENQGTQYF.

The chain couples TRBV28 to TRBJ2-1, with 9 bases fitting TRBD2. In germline, CDR1 is MDHEN, CDR2 SYDVKM. Unmatched junction bases numbered 4, after V lost 0 bases and J lost 7 bases. The CDR3 consists of 15 residues. The CDR3 region has the DNA TGTGCCAGCAGTTTATGGGCGGGGGGGGTTAATGAGCAGTTCTTC. This gives the protein CASSLWAGGVNEQFF.

A remark on this clone: Other nucleotide sequences from this sample produce the same CDR3. For the CDR3, the DNA is TGCAGTGCTAGAGACAACTACGAGCAGTACTTC. Its translation is CSARDNYEQYF. The J gene is TRBJ2-7, the V gene TRBV20-1; D unclear. The ends were cut back, 0 bases at V and 3 bases at J, with 3 bases in the middle. The CDR3 contains 11 residues. Germline V gene lookup returns CDR1 DFQATT and CDR2 SNEGSKA (reference sequence).

The gene calls are TRBV6-5 and TRBJ2-5, with D possibly being TRBD1 (6 bases). The length of the CDR3 is 15 residues. Germline-derived CDR1 and CDR2 are MNHEY and SVGAGI. The V gene lost 2 bases and the J gene lost 0 bases, with 10 bases spanning the gap. In nucleotides, the CDR3 is TGTGCCAGCAGTTACCAGGGGTCCTACCAAGAGACCCAGTACTTC. Translating gives CASSYQGSYQETQYF.

The V gene is TRBV5-4, the J gene TRBJ1-6; 7 bases agree with TRBD1. The CDR3 contains 14 residues. Trimming at V came to 4 bases and at J to 8 bases, leaving 6 bases not matched to a gene. CDR1 is SGHNT and CDR2 is YYREEE in the germline V gene (reference sequence). CDR3: CASSLQGRDSPLHF. The CDR3 bases are TGTGCCAGCAGCCTACAGGGGCGGGATTCACCCCTCCACTTT.

The chain combines TRBV19 with TRBJ1-1; D ambiguous. Looked up from germline, CDR1 is LNHDA and CDR2 is SQIVND (reference sequence). The germline V and J ends were trimmed by 6 bases and 8 bases, with 19 bases remaining between them. This CDR3 region has 14 residues. CDR3 nucleotide sequence: TGTGCCAGTAGCCACTTTGGAGGGAGCTTAGAAGCTTTCTTT. Translated, it gives CASSHFGGSLEAFF.

This clone was seen just once. The chain couples TRBV7-8 to TRBJ1-2, with 8 nucleotides matching TRBD1. Trimming at V came to 1 base and at J to 5 bases, leaving 3 bases not matched to a gene. The germline V gene encodes CDR1 SGHVS and CDR2 FQNEAQ. This CDR3 has 14 residues. The CDR3 is CASSLGGQGYGYTF. The CDR3 DNA follows: TGTGCCAGCAGCTTAGGAGGACAGGGTTATGGCTACACCTTC. Using reference TRBV7-8 and TRBJ1-2 for the parts outside the CDR3, the full variable domain is GAGVSQSPRYKVAKRGQDVALRCDPISGHVSLFWYQQALGQGPEFLTYFQNEAQLDKSGLPSDRFFAERPEGSVSTLKIQRTQQEDSAVYLCASSLGGQGYGYTFGSGTRLTVV.

The sample holds one count of this clone. This rearrangement joins TRBV7-2 to TRBJ1-6; 9 bases align to TRBD1. Germline CDR1 is SGHTA and CDR2 is FQGNSA. This CDR3 contains 15 residues. V shed 7 bases and J 9 bases; nucleotides not matched to a gene: 10. The CDR3 DNA reads as TGTGCCAGCATCCAAACCGGGACAGGGAGTTCACCCCTCCACTTT. This encodes CASIQTGTGSSPLHF.

The gene calls are TRBV7-9 and TRBJ1-3; a weak D match, TRBD1 (6 bases). The CDR3 contains 16 residues. CDR1 and CDR2 from the germline V gene are SEHNR and FQNEAQ (reference sequence). V was pared by 5 bases and J by 0 bases, with 14 bases between. CDR3 sequence: CASSPYRESSGNTIYF. The CDR3 region has the DNA TGTGCCAGCAGCCCCTACAGGGAAAGCTCTGGAAACACCATATATTTT.

The chain couples TRBV5-4 to TRBJ2-3; the D gene is possibly TRBD1 (5 bases). The CDR3 is 14 residues long. V lost 4 bases and J 4 bases, leaving 13 bases between the germline ends. CDR1 is SGHNT and CDR2 is YYREEE in the germline V gene (reference sequence). The CDR3 DNA is TGTGCCAGCAGCCCTGACAGTTCTTCAGATACGCAGTATTTT. Its protein product is CASSPDSSSDTQYF. The variable domain in full, with the rest retrieved from reference TRBV5-4 and TRBJ2-3, is ETGVTQSPTHLIKTRGQQVTLRCSSQSGHNTVSWYQQALGQGPQFIFQYYREEENGRGNFPPRFSGLQFPNYSSELNVNALELDDSALYLCASSPDSSSDTQYFGPGTRLTVL.

The chain links TRBV30 to TRBJ2-7; D unclear. Trimming stripped 0 bases from V and 2 bases from J, with 11 bases between. CDR1 GTSNPN and CDR2 SVGIG come from the germline V gene (reference sequence). The CDR3 consists of 14 residues. CDR3: CAWSVLTPTYEQYF. The CDR3 coding sequence is TGTGCCTGGAGTGTACTAACCCCGACCTACGAGCAGTACTTC.

The V and J genes are TRBV7-7 and TRBJ2-5, with 7 bases matching TRBD1. Germline CDR1 SSHAT, CDR2 FNYEAQ (reference sequence). The CDR3 spans 14 residues. The CDR3 loop reads CATERGQEGETQYF. CDR3 nucleotide sequence: TGTGCTACCGAGCGCGGACAGGAAGGCGAGACCCAGTACTTC.

The genes are TRBV12-5 and TRBJ2-5; TRBD2 aligns across 10 bases. CDR3 size: 16 residues. Germline assignment: CDR1 LGHNT and CDR2 FRNRAP. V shed 6 bases, J shed 1 base, and the junction held 8 bases outside the gene matches. The CDR3 loop is CASGFSSGSSQETQYF. CDR3 DNA sequence: TGTGCTAGTGGCTTTTCTAGCGGGAGTTCCCAAGAGACCCAGTACTTC.

The chain combines TRBV11-2 with TRBJ2-7; the D gene is possibly TRBD2 (6 bases). The germline V and J ends were trimmed by 0 bases and 7 bases, with 10 bases remaining between them. The germline CDR1 and CDR2 sequences are SGHAT and FQNNGV. This CDR3 has 13 residues. DNA of the CDR3: TGTGCCAGCAGCTTAGATCACGGAGGGGAGCAGTACTTC. It encodes CASSLDHGGEQYF.